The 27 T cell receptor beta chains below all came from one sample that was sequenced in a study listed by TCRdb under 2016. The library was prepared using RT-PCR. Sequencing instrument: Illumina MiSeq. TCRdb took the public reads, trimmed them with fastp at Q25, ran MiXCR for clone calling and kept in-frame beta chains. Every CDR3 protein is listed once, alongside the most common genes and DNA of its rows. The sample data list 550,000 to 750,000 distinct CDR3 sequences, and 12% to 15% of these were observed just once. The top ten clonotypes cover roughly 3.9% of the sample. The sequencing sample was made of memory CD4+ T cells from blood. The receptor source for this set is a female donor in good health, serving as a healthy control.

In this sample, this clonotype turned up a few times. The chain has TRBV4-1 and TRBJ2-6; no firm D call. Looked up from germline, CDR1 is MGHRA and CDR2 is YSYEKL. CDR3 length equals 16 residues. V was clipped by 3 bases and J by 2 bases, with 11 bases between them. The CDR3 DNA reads TGCGCCAGCAGCCATAACGCGGCAGCTGGGGCCAACGTCCTGACTTTC. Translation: CASSHNAAAGANVLTF.

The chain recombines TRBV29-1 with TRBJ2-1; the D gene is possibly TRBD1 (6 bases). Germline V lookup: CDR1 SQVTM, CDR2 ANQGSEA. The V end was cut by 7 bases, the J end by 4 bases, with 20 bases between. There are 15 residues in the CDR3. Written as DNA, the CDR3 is TGCAGCGCCCCGCGGGCAGGAAGGGGGTACAATGAGCAGTTCTTC. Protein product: CSAPRAGRGYNEQFF.

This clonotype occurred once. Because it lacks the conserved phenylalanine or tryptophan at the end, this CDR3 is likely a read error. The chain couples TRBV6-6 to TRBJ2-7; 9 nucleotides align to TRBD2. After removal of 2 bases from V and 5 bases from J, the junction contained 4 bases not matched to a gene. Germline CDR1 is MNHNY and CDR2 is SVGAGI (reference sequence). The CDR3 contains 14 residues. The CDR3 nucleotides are TGTGCCAGCAGTTACAGGGCGGGAGGGGACGAGCAGTACCTC. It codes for CASSYRAGGDEQYL.

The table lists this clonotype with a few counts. CDR3 nucleotide sequence: TGTGCCAGTACCGGGGACAGGGTGGAGACCCAGTACTTC. Protein sequence: CASTGDRVETQYF. This chain joins TRBV19 and TRBJ2-5; the match to TRBD1 covers 9 bases. The CDR3 covers 13 residues. The V segment lost 7 bases and the J segment 5 bases; nucleotides outside the gene matches: 5. From germline, CDR1 is LNHDA and CDR2 SQIVND (reference sequence).

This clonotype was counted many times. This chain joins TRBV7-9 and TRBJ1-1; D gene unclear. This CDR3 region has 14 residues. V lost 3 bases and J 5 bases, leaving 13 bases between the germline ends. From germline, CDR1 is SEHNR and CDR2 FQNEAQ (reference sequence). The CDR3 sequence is CASSFRTDLTEAFF. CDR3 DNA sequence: TGTGCCAGCAGCTTCCGGACCGACCTAACTGAAGCTTTCTTT.

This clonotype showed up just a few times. This chain's CDR3 is CATSRDHRERKAGELFF. The CDR3 coding sequence is TGTGCCACCAGCAGAGACCACAGGGAAAGAAAGGCCGGGGAGCTGTTTTTT. The J gene is TRBJ2-2, the V gene TRBV15, with D possibly matching TRBD1 (6 bases). Germline values: CDR1 LNHNV, CDR2 YYDKDF (reference sequence). Trimming pared 0 bases from V and 6 bases from J, leaving 17 bases between. The CDR3 totals 17 residues.

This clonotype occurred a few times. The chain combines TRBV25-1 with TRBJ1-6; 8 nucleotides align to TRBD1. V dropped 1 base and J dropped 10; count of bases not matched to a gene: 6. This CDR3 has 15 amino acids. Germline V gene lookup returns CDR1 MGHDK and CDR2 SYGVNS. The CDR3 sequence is CASSESVTGDSPLHF. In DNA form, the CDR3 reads TGTGCCAGCAGTGAATCTGTGACAGGGGACTCACCCCTCCACTTT.

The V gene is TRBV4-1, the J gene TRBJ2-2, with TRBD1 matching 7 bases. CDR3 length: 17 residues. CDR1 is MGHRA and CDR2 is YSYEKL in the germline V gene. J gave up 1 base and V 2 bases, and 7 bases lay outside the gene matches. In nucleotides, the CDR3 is TGCGCCAGCAGCCAACCCTCCAGGACAGGGAACACCGGGGAGCTGTTTTTT. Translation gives CASSQPSRTGNTGELFF.

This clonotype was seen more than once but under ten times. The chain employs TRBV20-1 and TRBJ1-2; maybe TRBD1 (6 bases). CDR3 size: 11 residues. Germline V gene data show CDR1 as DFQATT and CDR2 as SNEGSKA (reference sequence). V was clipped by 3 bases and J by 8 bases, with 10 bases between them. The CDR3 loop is CSASWGPGYTF. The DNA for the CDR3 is TGCAGTGCTAGCTGGGGGCCCGGCTACACCTTC.

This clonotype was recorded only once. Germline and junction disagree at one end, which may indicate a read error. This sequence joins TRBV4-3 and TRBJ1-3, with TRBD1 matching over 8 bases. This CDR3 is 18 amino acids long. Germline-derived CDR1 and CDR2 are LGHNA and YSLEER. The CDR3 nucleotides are TGCGCCAGTAGCCAAGTAACAGGGGGTTTCTTCTCTGGAAACACCATATATTTT. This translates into CASSQVTGGFFSGNTIYF.

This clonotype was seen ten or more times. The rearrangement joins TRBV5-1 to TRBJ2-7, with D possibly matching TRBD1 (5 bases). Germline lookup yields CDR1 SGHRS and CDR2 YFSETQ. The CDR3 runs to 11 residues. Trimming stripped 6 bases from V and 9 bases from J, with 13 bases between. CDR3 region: CASTDSSVQYF. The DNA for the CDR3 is TGCGCCAGCACAGACAGTTCGGTGCAGTACTTC.

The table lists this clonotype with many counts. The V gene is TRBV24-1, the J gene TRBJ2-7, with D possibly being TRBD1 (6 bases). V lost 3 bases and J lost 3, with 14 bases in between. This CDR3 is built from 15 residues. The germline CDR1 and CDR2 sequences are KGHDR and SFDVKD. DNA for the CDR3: TGTGCCACCAGTGATACCCTGGACAGTAGCTACGAGCAGTACTTC. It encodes CATSDTLDSSYEQYF.

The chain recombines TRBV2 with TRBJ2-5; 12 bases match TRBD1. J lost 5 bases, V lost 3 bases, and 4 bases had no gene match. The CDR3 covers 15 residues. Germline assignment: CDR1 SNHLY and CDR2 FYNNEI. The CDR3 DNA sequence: TGTGCCAGCAGTGATACCGGGACAGGGGGCGAGACCCAGTACTTC. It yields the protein CASSDTGTGGETQYF. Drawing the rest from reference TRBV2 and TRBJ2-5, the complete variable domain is EPEVTQTPSHQVTQMGQEVILRCVPISNHLYFYWYRQILGQKVEFLVSFYNNEISEKSEIFDDQFSVERPDGSNFTLKIRSTKLEDSAMYFCASSDTGTGGETQYFGPGTRLLVL.

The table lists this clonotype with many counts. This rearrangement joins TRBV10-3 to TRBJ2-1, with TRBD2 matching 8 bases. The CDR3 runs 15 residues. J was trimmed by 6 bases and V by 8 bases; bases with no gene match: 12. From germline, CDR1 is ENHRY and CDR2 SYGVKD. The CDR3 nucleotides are TGTGCCATCCAACCGCCGGCGGGAGGACGCAATGAGCAGTTCTTC. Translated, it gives CAIQPPAGGRNEQFF.

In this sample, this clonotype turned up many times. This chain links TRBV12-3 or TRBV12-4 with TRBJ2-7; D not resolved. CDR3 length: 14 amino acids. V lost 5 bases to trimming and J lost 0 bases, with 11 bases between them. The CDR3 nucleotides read TGTGCCAGCAGTCCGCAGGAGTTCTCCTACGAGCAGTACTTC. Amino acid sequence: CASSPQEFSYEQYF.

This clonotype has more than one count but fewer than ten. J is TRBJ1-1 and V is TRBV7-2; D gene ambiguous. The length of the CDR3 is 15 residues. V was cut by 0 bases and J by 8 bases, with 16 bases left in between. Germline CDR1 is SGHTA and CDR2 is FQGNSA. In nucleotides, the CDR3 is TGTGCCAGCAGCTTAGCGGGGTTCACGGGTGCCGAAGCTTTCTTT. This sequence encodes CASSLAGFTGAEAFF. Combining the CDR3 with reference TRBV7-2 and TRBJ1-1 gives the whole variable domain GAGVSQSPSNKVTEKGKDVELRCDPISGHTALYWYRQSLGQGLEFLIYFQGNSAPDKSGLPSDRFSAERTGGSVSTLTIQRTQQEDSAVYLCASSLAGFTGAEAFFGQGTRLTVV.

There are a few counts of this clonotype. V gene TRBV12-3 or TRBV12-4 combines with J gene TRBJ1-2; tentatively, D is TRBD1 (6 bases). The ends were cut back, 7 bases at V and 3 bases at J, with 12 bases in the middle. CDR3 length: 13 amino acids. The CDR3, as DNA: TGTGCCAGCATTAGGGGGGGTGACTATGGCTACACCTTC. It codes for CASIRGGDYGYTF.

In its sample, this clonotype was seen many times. The CDR3 nucleotides read TGTGCCATGAGAGGTAGCACAGATACGCAGTATTTT. The encoded protein is CAMRGSTDTQYF. The chain couples TRBV10-3 to TRBJ2-3; no clear D gene. CDR1 and CDR2 (germline): ENHRY, SYGVKD. Trimming took off 9 bases at V and 0 bases at J, with 7 bases between the two ends. The CDR3 sequence is 12 residues long.

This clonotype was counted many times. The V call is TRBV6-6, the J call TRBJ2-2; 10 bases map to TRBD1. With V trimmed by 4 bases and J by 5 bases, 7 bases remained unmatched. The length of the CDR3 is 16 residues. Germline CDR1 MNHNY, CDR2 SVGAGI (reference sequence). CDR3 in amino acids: CASSSLRTGGTGELFF. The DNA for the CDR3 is TGTGCCAGCAGTTCTCTTCGGACAGGGGGGACCGGGGAGCTGTTTTTT.

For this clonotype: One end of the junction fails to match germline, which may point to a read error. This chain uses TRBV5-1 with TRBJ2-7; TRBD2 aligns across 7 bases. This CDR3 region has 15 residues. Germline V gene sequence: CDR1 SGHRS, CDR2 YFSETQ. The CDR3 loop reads CASSPATAGTGEQHF. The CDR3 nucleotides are TGCGCCAGCAGCCCCGCTACAGCGGGAACGGGCGAGCAGCACTTC.

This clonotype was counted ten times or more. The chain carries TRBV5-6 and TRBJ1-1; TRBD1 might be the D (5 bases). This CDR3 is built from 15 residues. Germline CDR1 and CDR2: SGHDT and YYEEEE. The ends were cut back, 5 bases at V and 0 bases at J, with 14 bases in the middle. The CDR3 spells CASSYGGGLNTEAFF. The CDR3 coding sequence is TGTGCCAGCAGTTATGGGGGAGGGTTGAACACTGAAGCTTTCTTT.

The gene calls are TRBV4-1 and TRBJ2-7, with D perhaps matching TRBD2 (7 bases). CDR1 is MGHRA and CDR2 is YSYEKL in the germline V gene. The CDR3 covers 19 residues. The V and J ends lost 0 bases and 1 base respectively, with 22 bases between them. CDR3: CASSQDVGWASGTSYEQYF. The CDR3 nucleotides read TGCGCCAGCAGCCAAGATGTGGGGTGGGCGAGCGGGACATCCTACGAGCAGTACTTC.

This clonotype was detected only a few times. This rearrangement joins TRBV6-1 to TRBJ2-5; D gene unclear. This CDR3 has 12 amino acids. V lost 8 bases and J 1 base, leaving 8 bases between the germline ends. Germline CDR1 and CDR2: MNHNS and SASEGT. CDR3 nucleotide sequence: TGTGCCAGCGCGTGGGTCCAAGAGACCCAGTACTTC. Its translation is CASAWVQETQYF.

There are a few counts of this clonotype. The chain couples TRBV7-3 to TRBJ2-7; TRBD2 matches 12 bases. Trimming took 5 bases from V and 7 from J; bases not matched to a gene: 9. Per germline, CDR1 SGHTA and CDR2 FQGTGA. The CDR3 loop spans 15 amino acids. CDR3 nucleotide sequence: TGTGCCAGCAGCCAGACTAGCGGGAGAACGGGTGAGCAGTACTTC. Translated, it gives CASSQTSGRTGEQYF.

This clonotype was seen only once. CDR3 region: CASSLTSRIGGYTF. CDR3 bases: TGTGCCAGCAGTTTGACCAGCCGGATAGGCGGCTACACCTTC. The chain has TRBV27 and TRBJ1-2; the D is unclear. CDR3 length equals 14 residues. Trimming removed 3 bases from V and 8 bases from J, with 16 bases in between. Germline loops: CDR1 MNHEY, CDR2 SMNVEV (reference sequence).

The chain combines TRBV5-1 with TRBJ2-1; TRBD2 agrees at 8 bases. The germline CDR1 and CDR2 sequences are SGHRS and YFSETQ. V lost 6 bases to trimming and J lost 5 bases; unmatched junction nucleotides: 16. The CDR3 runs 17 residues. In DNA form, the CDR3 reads TGCGCCAGCACCCCTTCTGGGGGCGGGAGGTTAGACAATGAGCAGTTCTTC. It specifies CASTPSGGGRLDNEQFF.

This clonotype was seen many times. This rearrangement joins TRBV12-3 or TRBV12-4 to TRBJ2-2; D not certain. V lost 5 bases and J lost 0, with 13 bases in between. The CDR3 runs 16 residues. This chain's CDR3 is CASSPWVLSNTGELFF. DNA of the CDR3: TGTGCCAGCAGTCCCTGGGTACTTTCGAACACCGGGGAGCTGTTTTTT.